This T cell receptor beta chain comes out of a study of CD8+CD57+ T cells in acquired aplastic anemia. For the study at large: Sorted CD4+ and CD8+ cell DNA averaged roughly 3.2 ug.

This clonotype appeared a single time. TCR beta VDJ combinations and CDR3 sequences were profiled from genomic DNA. MiXCR was run by TCRdb on the reads, yielding one entry per CDR3 protein. The sample carries hundreds of thousands of distinct CDR3 sequences, less than 35% recorded once. The authors sequenced patients whose flow cytometry had shown CD8+CD57+ cell expansion. Germline V gene data show CDR1 as SGDLS and CDR2 as YYNGEE. This CDR3 region has 15 residues. The ends were cut back, 2 bases at V and 3 bases at J, with 12 bases in the middle. Sequencing was performed on sorted CD4+, CD8+, or CD8+CD57+ T cells (not recorded which) from PBMCs. The sequence was obtained from a human donor with aplastic anemia. The chain couples TRBV9 to TRBJ1-5; D gene unclear. CDR3 in amino acids: CASSVGSLTNQPQHF. In DNA form, the CDR3 reads TGTGCCAGCAGCGTCGGCAGCCTAACCAATCAGCCCCAGCATTTT.